This TCR beta chain was identified during a study of blood T cells in healthy people across ages. Study-wide results and limits: In the absence of known donor CMV status, changes in expanded clonotypes were possibly confounded.

A J-beta primer mix and a sample-barcoded 5' primer were used in a second PCR of about 7 to 12 cycles. TCRdb called the 5' RACE reads again in MiXCR, with one record for every CDR3 protein. The sample contains hundreds of thousands of distinct CDR3 sequences, approximately 53% of which appear only once. With regard to this clonotype: The antigen remains undetermined. The junction does not match germline at one end; this may be a read error.

The CDR3 covers 15 residues. The sequence was obtained from a man aged 40-49 years in good health. The rearrangement links TRBV12-3 or TRBV12-4 to TRBJ2-1; 9 bases map to TRBD2. Specimen: blood. The CDR3 region has the DNA TGTGCCAGCAGTTTGGGGGTAGCGGGGGACAATGTGCAGTTCTTC. The encoded protein is CASSLGVAGDNVQFF.